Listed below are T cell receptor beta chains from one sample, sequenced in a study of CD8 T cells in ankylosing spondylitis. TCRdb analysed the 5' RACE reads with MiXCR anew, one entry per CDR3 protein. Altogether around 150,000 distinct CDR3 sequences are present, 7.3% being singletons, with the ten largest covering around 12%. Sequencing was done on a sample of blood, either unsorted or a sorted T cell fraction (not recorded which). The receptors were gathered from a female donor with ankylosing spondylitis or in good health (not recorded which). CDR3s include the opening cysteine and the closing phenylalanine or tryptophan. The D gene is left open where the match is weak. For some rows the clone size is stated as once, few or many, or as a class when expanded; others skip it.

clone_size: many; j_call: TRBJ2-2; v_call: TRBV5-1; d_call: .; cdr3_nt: TGCGCCAGCAGCTTGGAAGCTCCCTTTAGGGCGGACACCGGGGAGCTGTTTTTT; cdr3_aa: CASSLEAPFRADTGELFF
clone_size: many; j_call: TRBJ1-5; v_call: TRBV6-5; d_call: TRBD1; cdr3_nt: TGTGCCAGCAGTTTCGACAGGGGGCTCAACGTTCAGCCCCAGCATTTT; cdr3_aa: CASSFDRGLNVQPQHF
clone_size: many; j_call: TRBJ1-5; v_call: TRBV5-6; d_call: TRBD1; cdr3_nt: TGTGCCAGCAGCGCCGGCCAGGGGGCCTACAATCAGCCCCAGCATTTT; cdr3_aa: CASSAGQGAYNQPQHF
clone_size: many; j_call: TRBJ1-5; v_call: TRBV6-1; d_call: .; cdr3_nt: TGTGCCAGCAGTGCCTACAGAATCGATCAGCCCCAGCATTTT; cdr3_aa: CASSAYRIDQPQHF
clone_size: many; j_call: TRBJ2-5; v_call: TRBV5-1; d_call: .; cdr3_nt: TGCGCCAGCAGCGCCGGGACACTCCACCAAGAGACCCAGTACTTC; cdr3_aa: CASSAGTLHQETQYF
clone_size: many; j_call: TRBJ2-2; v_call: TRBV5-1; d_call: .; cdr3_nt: TGCGCCAGCAGCTTGCAGGGAGGAGCCACCGGGGAGCTGTTTTTT; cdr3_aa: CASSLQGGATGELFF
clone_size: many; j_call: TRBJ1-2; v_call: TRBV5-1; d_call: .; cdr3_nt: TGCGCCAGCAGCAGATGGACGGAGCTCTCGAGCTACACCTTC; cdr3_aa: CASSRWTELSSYTF
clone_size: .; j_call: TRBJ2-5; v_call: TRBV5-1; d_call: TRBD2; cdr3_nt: TGCGCCAGCAGCTCCTTCCCCTCTAGCGGGGTAGGGGAAGAGACCCAGTACTTC; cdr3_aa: CASSSFPSSGVGEETQYF
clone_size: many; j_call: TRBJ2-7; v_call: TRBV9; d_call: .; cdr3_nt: TGTGCCAGCAGCGACCCCAATTCTGATGCGGAGCAGTACTTC; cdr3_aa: CASSDPNSDAEQYF
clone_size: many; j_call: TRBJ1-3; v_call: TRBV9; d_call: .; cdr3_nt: TGTGCCAGCAGCGTAGAAGGGAGAAACACCATATATTTT; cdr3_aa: CASSVEGRNTIYF
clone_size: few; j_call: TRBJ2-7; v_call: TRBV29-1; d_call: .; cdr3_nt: TGCAGCGGCCGGGACGGCCCCTACGAGCAGTACTTC; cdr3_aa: CSGRDGPYEQYF
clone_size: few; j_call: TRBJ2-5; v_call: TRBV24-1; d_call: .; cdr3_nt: TGTGCCACCAGTGACCACACGAAAGGCGGGACCCAGTACTTC; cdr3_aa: CATSDHTKGGTQYF
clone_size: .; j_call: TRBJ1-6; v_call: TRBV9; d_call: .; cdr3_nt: TGTGCCAGCAGCTCCCCAGCGGGGGGACGGGATTCACCCCTCCACTTT; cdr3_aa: CASSSPAGGRDSPLHF
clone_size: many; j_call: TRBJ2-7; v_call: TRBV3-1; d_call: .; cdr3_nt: TGTGCCAGCAGCCAACAGAGAGACAGCAGCTCCTACGAGCAGTACTTC; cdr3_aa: CASSQQRDSSSYEQYF
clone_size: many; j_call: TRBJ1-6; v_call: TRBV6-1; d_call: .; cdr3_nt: TGTGCCAGCAGTGTGGGGAATTCACCCCTCCACTTT; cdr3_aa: CASSVGNSPLHF
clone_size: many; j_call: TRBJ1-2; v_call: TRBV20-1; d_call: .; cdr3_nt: TGCAGTGCTAGGGATAACTATGGCTACACCTTC; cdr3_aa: CSARDNYGYTF
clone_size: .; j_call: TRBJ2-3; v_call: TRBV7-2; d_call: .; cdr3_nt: TGTGCCAGCAGCCCCAGGCGGGGTCCCACAGATACGCAGTATTTT; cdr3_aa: CASSPRRGPTDTQYF
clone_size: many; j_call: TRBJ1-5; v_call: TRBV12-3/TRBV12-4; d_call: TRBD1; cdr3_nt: TGTGCCAGCAGACAGGGGGCGGGTCAGCCCCAGCATTTT; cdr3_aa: CASRQGAGQPQHF
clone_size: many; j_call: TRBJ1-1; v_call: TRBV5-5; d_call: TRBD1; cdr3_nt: TGTGCCAGCAGCCGGGACAGAATGAACACTGAAGCTTTCTTT; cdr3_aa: CASSRDRMNTEAFF
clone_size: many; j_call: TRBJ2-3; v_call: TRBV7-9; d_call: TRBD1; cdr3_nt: TGTGCCAGCAGCCTACCCAGAACAGGGGGAGCAGATACGCAGTATTTT; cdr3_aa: CASSLPRTGGADTQYF
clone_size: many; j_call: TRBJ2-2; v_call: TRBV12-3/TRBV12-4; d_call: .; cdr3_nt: TGTGCCAGCAGTTTTGTTGCCAGGGAGCTGTTTTTT; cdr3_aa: CASSFVARELFF
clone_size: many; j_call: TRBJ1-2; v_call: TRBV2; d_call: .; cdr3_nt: TGTGCCAGCAGTGAAAGATCCCACAGAACCTATGGCTACACCTTC; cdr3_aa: CASSERSHRTYGYTF
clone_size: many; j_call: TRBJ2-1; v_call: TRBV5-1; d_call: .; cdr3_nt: TGCGCCAGCAGCGGAGGAGGTCCAGGGGATGAGCAGTTCTTC; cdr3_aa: CASSGGGPGDEQFF
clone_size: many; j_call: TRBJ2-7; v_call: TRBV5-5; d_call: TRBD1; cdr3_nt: TGTGCCAGCAGCTCCAGGGGGATACACGAGCAGTACTTC; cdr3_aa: CASSSRGIHEQYF
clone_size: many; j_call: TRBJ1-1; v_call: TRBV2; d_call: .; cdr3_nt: TGTGCCAGCACCCCCGAAGACACTGAAGCTTTCTTT; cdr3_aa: CASTPEDTEAFF
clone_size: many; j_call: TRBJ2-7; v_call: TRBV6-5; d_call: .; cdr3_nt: TGTGCCAGCAGTTACTCGAACGGGGGATCCTACGAGCAGTACTTC; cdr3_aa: CASSYSNGGSYEQYF
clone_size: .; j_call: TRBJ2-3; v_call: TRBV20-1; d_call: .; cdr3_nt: TGCAGTGCTGTCGTAGCGTCAGATACGCAGTATTTT; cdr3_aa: CSAVVASDTQYF
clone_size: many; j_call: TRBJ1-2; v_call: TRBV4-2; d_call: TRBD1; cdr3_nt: TGTGCCAGCAGCCAAGATCCGGCGCAGGGGGCCAACTATGGCTACACCTTC; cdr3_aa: CASSQDPAQGANYGYTF
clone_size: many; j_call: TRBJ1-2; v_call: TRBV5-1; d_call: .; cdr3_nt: TGCGCCAGCAGCTTGGACCAACGGGGAGGGGATGGCTACACCTTC; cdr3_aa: CASSLDQRGGDGYTF
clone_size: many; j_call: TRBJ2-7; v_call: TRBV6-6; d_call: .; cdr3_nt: TGTGCCAGCAGCGGAGGGACCCCCAACGAGCAGTACTTC; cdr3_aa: CASSGGTPNEQYF
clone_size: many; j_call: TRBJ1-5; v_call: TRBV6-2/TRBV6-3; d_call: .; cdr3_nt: TGTGCCAGCACCTTGGGCGATAGCAATCAGCCCCAGCATTTT; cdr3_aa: CASTLGDSNQPQHF
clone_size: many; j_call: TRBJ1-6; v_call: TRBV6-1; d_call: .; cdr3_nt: TGTGCCAGCAGCGACCCCGCTCAGGGTTCACCCCTCCACTTT; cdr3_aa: CASSDPAQGSPLHF
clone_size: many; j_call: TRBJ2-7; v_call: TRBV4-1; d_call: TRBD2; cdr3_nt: TGCGCCAGCAGCCTTGTAGCGGGGGCCTACGAGCAGTACTTC; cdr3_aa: CASSLVAGAYEQYF
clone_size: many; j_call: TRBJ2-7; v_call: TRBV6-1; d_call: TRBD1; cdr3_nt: TGTGCCAGCGGTAAAGGGGGCCTCTACGAGCAGTACTTC; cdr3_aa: CASGKGGLYEQYF
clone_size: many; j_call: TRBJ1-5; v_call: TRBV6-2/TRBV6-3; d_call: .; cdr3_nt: TGTGCCAGCAGTTACGAGGGGGTAGGCAATCAGCCCCAGCATTTT; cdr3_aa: CASSYEGVGNQPQHF
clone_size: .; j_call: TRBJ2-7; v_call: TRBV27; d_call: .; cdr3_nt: TGTGCCAGCAGTCTCCGCGGTTACGAGCAGTACTTC; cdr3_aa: CASSLRGYEQYF
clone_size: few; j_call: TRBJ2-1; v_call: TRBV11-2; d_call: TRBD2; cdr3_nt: TGTGCCAGCAGCCCTCGGACTAGCAGAGACAATGAGCAGTTCTTC; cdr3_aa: CASSPRTSRDNEQFF
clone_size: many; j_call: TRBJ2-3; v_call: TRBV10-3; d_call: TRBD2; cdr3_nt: TGTGCCATCAGTGAGACTAGCGGGAACACAGATACGCAGTATTTT; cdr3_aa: CAISETSGNTDTQYF
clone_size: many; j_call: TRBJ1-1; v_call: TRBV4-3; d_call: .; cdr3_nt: TGCGCCAGCAGCCAATTTGCAGGCGCTGGGGGGGAAGCTTTCTTT; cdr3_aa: CASSQFAGAGGEAFF
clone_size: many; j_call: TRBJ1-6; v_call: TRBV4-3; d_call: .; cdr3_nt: TGCGCCAGCAGCCAGGGAGCGGGGGGAAATTCACCCCTCCACTTT; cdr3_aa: CASSQGAGGNSPLHF
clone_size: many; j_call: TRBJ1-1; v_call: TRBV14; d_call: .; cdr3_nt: TGTGCCAGCAGCCTTTGGGGTGGCACTGAAGCTTTCTTT; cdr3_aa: CASSLWGGTEAFF